The sequence of this TCR beta chain was determined in a study of T cell responses to AZD1222 COVID-19 vaccine. General study results and limits: The study reported that nearly half of spike-specific TCRs target unmutated variant regions.

Comment on this clone: Its antigen is undetermined.

Profiling relied on immunoSEQ multiplex PCR, and the TCRdb table lists in-frame clones only, not all of them. The sample shows roughly 67,000 clones, 80% to 90% of them seen only once. The germline CDR1 and CDR2 sequences are SGHNT and YENEEA. CDR3 length: 13 residues. Trimming stripped 2 bases from V and 5 bases from J, with 6 bases between. The source of this sequence is an adult who received the AZD1222 COVID-19 vaccine. The genes are TRBV11-3 and TRBJ2-2; D gene uncertain. This sample comprised peripheral blood, obtained 28 days after the second AZD1222 dose. CDR3 sequence: CASSLFGTGELFF. CDR3 coding DNA: TGTGCCAGCAGCTTATTCGGGACCGGGGAGCTGTTTTTT.